This TCR beta chain came from a study of memory CD4+ T cells and cytomegalovirus serostatus. V was clipped by 0 bases and J by 5 bases, with 3 bases between them. Germline CDR1 reads WSHSY; CDR2 reads SAAADI. CDR3 length: 12 amino acids. Single viable CD3+CD4+CD8-CD45RO+ cells were sorted as the memory CD4+ T cells. Study findings and constraints: About 40% of the roughly 160 known CMV-associated TCRbeta sequences appeared in CD4+ memory.

The data were produced by immunoSEQ multiplex PCR, yet TCRdb's version contains in-frame clones alone and is incomplete. The data show about 57,000 clones, under 80% seen once. This clone was detected only once. The antigen is undetermined. The sequence derives from an adult in good health and CMV-seronegative. The V call is TRBV10-2, the J call TRBJ2-3; D unresolved. Source material: memory CD4+ T cells from blood. CDR3 DNA: TGCGCCAGCAGTGAGTCCCGAGATACGCAGTATTTT. As protein: CASSESRDTQYF.